One and the same sample provided the 24 T cell receptor beta chains below, sequenced in a study of blood T cell repertoires in COVID-19. Generated by immunoSEQ multiplex PCR, the TCRdb table keeps only in-frame clones and is missing some. The table shows around 200,000 clones, with around 90% occurring only once. The sequencing sample was made of peripheral blood. Receptors were obtained from a woman aged 18-35 years who had recovered from COVID-19.

V and J are TRBV6-5 and TRBJ2-2, with 7 nucleotides matching TRBD2. CDR3 length equals 15 residues. Germline values: CDR1 MNHEY, CDR2 SVGAGI. Trimming removed 8 bases from V and 0 bases from J; junction bases left unmatched: 6. The CDR3 sequence: CASHSAGANTGELFF. In DNA form, the CDR3 reads TGTGCCAGCCATAGCGCGGGGGCGAACACCGGGGAGCTGTTTTTT.

This clone has a handful of counts. The chain combines TRBV25-1 with TRBJ1-1, with D unclear. Germline V gene sequence: CDR1 MGHDK, CDR2 SYGVNS. V lost 3 bases and J 1 base, leaving 12 bases between the germline ends. The CDR3 length is 15 residues. CDR3 amino acids: CASSDFGLPNTEAFF. The CDR3 DNA reads TGTGCCAGCAGTGACTTCGGACTCCCGAACACTGAAGCTTTCTTT.

This sequence joins TRBV3-1 (or the pseudogene TRBV3-2) and TRBJ2-1; maybe TRBD1 (6 bases). Germline V gene lookup returns CDR1 LGHDT and CDR2 YNNKEL (reference sequence). Trimming cost V 3 bases and J 10 bases, with 10 bases left between them. This CDR3 spans 12 amino acids. The CDR3 DNA sequence: TGTGCCAGCAGCCAGTCAGACAGGGAGCAGTTCTTC. Encoded protein: CASSQSDREQFF.

The rearrangement uses TRBV19 and TRBJ1-3; TRBD1 matches 7 bases. Trimming at V came to 3 bases and at J to 2 bases, leaving 7 bases not matched to a gene. Per germline, CDR1 LNHDA and CDR2 SQIVND (reference sequence). The CDR3 covers 16 residues. This chain's CDR3 is CASSIPDTGAGNTIYF. For the CDR3, the DNA is TGTGCCAGTAGTATCCCCGATACAGGGGCTGGAAACACCATATATTTT.

The chain carries TRBV9 and TRBJ2-1; 12 positions match TRBD2. V shed 4 bases, J shed 4 bases, and the junction held 6 bases outside the gene matches. This CDR3 region has 16 residues. CDR1 and CDR2 (germline): SGDLS, YYNGEE. CDR3 loop: CASSRRTSGNYNEQFF. CDR3 bases: TGTGCCAGCAGCAGACGGACTAGCGGGAATTACAATGAGCAGTTCTTC.

The chain is built from TRBV5-1 and TRBJ2-4, with 8 bases aligning to TRBD1. The CDR3 length is 17 residues. V shed 1 base and J 0 bases; nucleotides not matched to a gene: 6. Per the germline V gene, CDR1 is SGHRS and CDR2 is YFSETQ. The CDR3 loop reads CASSLPGTGQAKNIQYF. CDR3 coding DNA: TGCGCCAGCAGCTTGCCGGGGACAGGTCAAGCCAAAAACATTCAGTACTTC.

The CDR3 spells CASSYRGQGQETQYF. The CDR3, as DNA: TGTGCCAGCAGTTACCGGGGACAGGGACAAGAGACCCAGTACTTC. The chain combines TRBV6-5 with TRBJ2-5, with 9 bases lining up with TRBD1. Germline V gives CDR1 MNHEY, CDR2 SVGAGI. This CDR3 spans 15 amino acids. V lost 2 bases to trimming and J lost 2 bases; unmatched junction nucleotides: 3.

The CDR3 region has the DNA TGTGCCAGCAGCCAAGAACGACACCAGGGTACTGAAGCTTTCTTT. Protein product: CASSQERHQGTEAFF. The chain couples TRBV4-2 to TRBJ1-1, with D perhaps TRBD1 (5 bases). The CDR3 runs 15 residues. The germline V and J ends were trimmed by 0 bases and 5 bases, with 13 bases remaining between them. Per the germline V gene, CDR1 is LGHNA and CDR2 is YNFKEQ.

The rearrangement links TRBV13 to TRBJ2-2, with 9 bases matching TRBD1. This CDR3 region has 17 residues. V shed 4 bases and J 4 bases; nucleotides not matched to a gene: 10. CDR1 is PRHDT, CDR2 FYEKMQ, per germline (reference sequence). The CDR3 loop is CASSSTTGGGGTGELFF. DNA for the CDR3: TGTGCCAGCAGCTCGACCACAGGGGGCGGCGGCACCGGGGAGCTGTTTTTT.

V and J are TRBV12-3 or TRBV12-4 and TRBJ2-2, with D perhaps matching TRBD2 (5 bases). This CDR3 has 13 residues. Deletions cut 1 base from V and 6 bases from J, with 6 bases between. The CDR3 region has the DNA TGTGCCAGCAGTTTAGGGACTCCCGGGGAGCTGTTTTTT. Its protein product is CASSLGTPGELFF.

The chain joins TRBV11-3 to TRBJ2-1, with D possibly being TRBD2 (5 bases). Germline assignment: CDR1 SGHNT and CDR2 YENEEA. This CDR3 contains 14 residues. V dropped 5 bases and J dropped 10 bases, with 18 bases sitting between them. The CDR3 region is CASSPEPSIAEQFF. CDR3 coding DNA: TGTGCCAGCAGCCCCGAACCATCTATAGCGGAGCAGTTCTTC.

The gene calls are TRBV6-5 and TRBJ2-1; 9 bases line up with TRBD2. The ends lost 6 bases at V and 0 bases at J; junction bases unmatched: 3. Germline-derived CDR1 and CDR2 are MNHEY and SVGAGI. CDR3 size: 15 residues. The CDR3 bases are TGTGCCAGCAGCGGACTAGCGCTCTCCTACAATGAGCAGTTCTTC. It translates to CASSGLALSYNEQFF.

The chain combines TRBV18 with TRBJ1-1; D call uncertain. Trimming removed 3 bases from V and 6 bases from J, with 8 bases in between. Germline CDR1 reads KGHSH; CDR2 reads LQKENI. The CDR3 is 12 residues long. Written as DNA, the CDR3 is TGTGCCAGCTCACCGGAGACCCCTGAAGCTTTCTTT. Its translation is CASSPETPEAFF.

For this clone: The sample carries other DNA sequences with the same CDR3. The chain has TRBV5-1 and TRBJ1-4; D perhaps matches TRBD1 (6 bases). The germline CDR1 and CDR2 sequences are SGHRS and YFSETQ. The V gene lost 0 bases and the J gene lost 7 bases, with 7 bases spanning the gap. This CDR3 is built from 13 residues. The CDR3 region has the DNA TGCGCCAGCAGCTTGGTAGGGGGTGAAAAACTGTTTTTT. It encodes CASSLVGGEKLFF.

This chain joins TRBV12-5 and TRBJ1-2; no clear D. This CDR3 is 13 amino acids long. Germline V lookup: CDR1 LGHNT, CDR2 FRNRAP. Trimming removed 7 bases from V and 0 bases from J, with 9 bases in between. The CDR3 nucleotides read TGTGCTAGTGAAGGAGACTCTAACTATGGCTACACCTTC. This sequence encodes CASEGDSNYGYTF.

This chain links TRBV30 with TRBJ1-2; D not resolved. Per the germline V gene, CDR1 is GTSNPN and CDR2 is SVGIG (reference sequence). The ends were cut back, 4 bases at V and 7 bases at J, with 16 bases in the middle. The CDR3 spans 13 residues. The CDR3 loop reads CAWTVAHLRGYTF. Written as DNA, the CDR3 is TGTGCCTGGACTGTCGCGCATCTTCGTGGCTACACCTTC.

This clone turned up a few times. This rearrangement joins TRBV3-1 (or the pseudogene TRBV3-2) to TRBJ1-1; D remains ambiguous. This CDR3 spans 15 amino acids. CDR1 and CDR2 (germline): LGHDT, YNNKEL (reference sequence). Trimming took off 4 bases at V and 1 base at J, with 13 bases between the two ends. The CDR3 reads CASSLRAAGNTEAFF. As DNA, the CDR3 is TGTGCCAGCAGCCTACGAGCCGCAGGGAACACTGAAGCTTTCTTT.

This chain links TRBV13 with TRBJ1-2; D gene ambiguous. The V end was cut by 4 bases, the J end by 3 bases, with 15 bases between. The CDR3 extends over 15 amino acids. Germline V gives CDR1 PRHDT, CDR2 FYEKMQ (reference sequence). The CDR3 region has the DNA TGTGCCAGCAGCTCCTCGGCCGGGATAGACTATGGCTACACCTTC. Protein sequence: CASSSSAGIDYGYTF.

The chain couples TRBV7-6 to TRBJ1-1, with 7 bases that match TRBD1. Germline V gene sequence: CDR1 SGHVS, CDR2 FNYEAQ. This CDR3 comprises 17 residues. V trimming: 4 bases; J trimming: 0 bases; junction bases outside the gene matches: 11. CDR3 in DNA: TGTGCCAGCAGCTCCAAACACCGGACAGGTATGAACACTGAAGCTTTCTTT. Protein product: CASSSKHRTGMNTEAFF.

The chain couples TRBV5-5 to TRBJ2-3; perhaps TRBD1 as D (5 bases). This CDR3 contains 14 residues. Trimming took 4 bases from V and 2 from J, leaving 11 bases between them. Germline CDR1 reads SGHKS; CDR2 reads YYEKEE (reference sequence). The CDR3 DNA follows: TGTGCCAGCAGCGTGACAGAACTCACAGATACGCAGTATTTT. Translation gives CASSVTELTDTQYF.

A few counts support this clone. The genes are TRBV7-2 and TRBJ1-1; tentative D call: TRBD1 (5 bases). The CDR3 consists of 15 residues. Germline V gives CDR1 SGHTA, CDR2 FQGNSA. V lost 1 base and J lost 2, with 11 bases in between. The CDR3, as DNA: TGTGCCAGCAGCTTAGACAGGTGGGGAAACACTGAAGCTTTCTTT. Protein product: CASSLDRWGNTEAFF.

The sample holds one count of this clone. CDR3 bases: TGTGCCAGCAGCTTAGTGTTCAGGGATGTGGAGACCCAGTACTTC. Translating gives CASSLVFRDVETQYF. This chain connects TRBV7-6 to TRBJ2-5, with D perhaps TRBD1 (5 bases). Germline CDR1 reads SGHVS; CDR2 reads FNYEAQ. The V and J ends lost 1 base and 5 bases respectively, with 14 bases between them. The CDR3 spans 15 residues.

This clone was detected once. This chain links TRBV7-3 with TRBJ1-1; D gene uncertain. Germline CDR1 is SGHTA and CDR2 is FQGTGA. This CDR3 region has 13 residues. The V gene lost 2 bases and the J gene lost 1 base, with 5 bases spanning the gap. CDR3 in amino acids: CASSLLQNTEAFF. For the CDR3, the DNA is TGTGCCAGCAGCTTATTACAGAACACTGAAGCTTTCTTT.

The rearrangement joins TRBV6-2 or TRBV6-3 to TRBJ2-6; D is undetermined. In germline, CDR1 is MNHEY, CDR2 SVGEGT. The CDR3 contains 19 residues. Trimming removed 0 bases from V and 0 bases from J, with 15 bases in between. The CDR3 is CASSYSAKYTSSGANVLTF. In nucleotides, the CDR3 is TGTGCCAGCAGTTACTCTGCAAAGTACACAAGCTCTGGGGCCAACGTCCTGACTTTC.